The source of this TCR beta chain is a study of tumor-infiltrating lymphocytes in primary liver carcinoma (dated by TCRdb to 2016 to 2017). In the study overall: Surgical resection was performed in China between November 2015 and 2016 on 5 or 6 patients with histopathologically diagnosed primary liver carcinoma. Each sample produced about 3.5 to 7.5 million productive TCRbeta reads, and read depth showed no significant difference between tissue types. TCRbeta repertoire sequencing, expression microarrays and whole-exome sequencing were combined in the study across five regions of each liver tumor, with adjacent normal tissue and blood also included. Of the five patients, three men and two women aged 30 to 69 years, four had hepatocellular carcinoma and one had combined HCC and intrahepatic cholangiocarcinoma. The five patients had tumors staged T1-T3 N0M0, with maximum diameters ranging from 4.2 to 10 cm. Technical replicate repertoires showed high reproducibility, with mean shared-clone rates approximately 0.89 and correlation coefficients above 0.95. A total of about 35 specimens from 5 patients, comprising around 25 tumor regions, 5 adjacent noncancerous liver tissues and 5 peripheral blood samples, were covered by TCRbeta repertoire sequencing.

Remarks on this clonotype: The target of this receptor is not known. It has no much larger one-base neighbor in the sample; base qualities were not kept.

Broader findings and caveats from the paper: Pairs of tumor regions showed greater repertoire overlap (mean approximately 35%) than tumor-adjacent pairs (approximately 17%) or tumor-blood pairs (roughly 15%), which is consistent with antigen-driven expansion. Because the samples were bulk and unsorted, CD4+ and CD8+ T cell repertoires could not be compared. Only 4 or 5 patients were included in the study, and the authors note that the findings should be validated in a larger study. Only the TCR beta chain was sequenced, which likely underestimates true repertoire diversity because unpaired alpha chains were not captured. A significantly larger repertoire fraction was made up by the top 250 clones in tumors than in blood (p = 0.039).

TCRbeta-specific cDNA was reverse-transcribed from roughly 500 ng total RNA using a constant-region primer and ProtoScript II reverse transcriptase. Three nested multiplex PCR rounds, following a slightly modified ARM-PCR procedure, were used to build the TCRbeta libraries. Each of the first two PCR rounds ran for around 9 cycles and used multiplex TRBV1-TRBV30 forward primers together with a Cbeta reverse primer. Sample barcodes and Illumina adapters were added in a final 25-cycle PCR using Deep VentR polymerase. Before sequencing, amplicons of 200-500 bp were purified from gel using a QIAquick gel extraction kit. TCRbeta amplicons were sequenced on an Illumina HiSeq 2500 with 250-bp paired-end reads. The source study handled its data this way. Reads were quality-trimmed with Trimmomatic v0.33, and paired reads were merged with FLASH v1.2.11 to recover full CDR3 sequences. V, D and J germline segments were assigned to the rearranged TCRbeta sequences by MiGEC v1.2.1b. Clonotype statistics and Shannon-Wiener diversity indices were computed with VDJtools v1.0.0. Except for diversity analysis, only each sample's 250 most abundant clonotypes were used in subsequent analyses to reduce sampling bias. Using fastp trimming at Q25 and MiXCR clonotype assembly, TCRdb reanalyzed the public sequencing data and kept in-frame beta chains. Rows matching on CDR3 protein sequence are summarized as one entry with the most common DNA and genes. In this record, the V and J calls reflect TCRdb's handling and not the investigators' own analysis. Here the sample has around 170,000 distinct CDR3 sequences; 60% occur a single time. The leading ten clones occupy less than 75% of the sample.

For CDR1 and CDR2, the germline V gene lists MNHEY and SVGAGI. The V and J ends are trimmed by 0 bases and 1 base, leaving 7 bases between them. The CDR3 covers 15 residues, taking in both the cysteine and the phenylalanine. Of the read, only the CDR3 DNA is kept; its 45 bases are in frame from base 1. RNA from unsorted whole blood was extracted with TRIzol reagent, and germline DNA was obtained with the DNeasy Blood & Tissue kit. At the time of sampling, the patients had chronic HBV infection and had not received any treatment. Before surgery, roughly 4 milliliters of peripheral blood were collected into K2EDTA tubes.

The TCR comes from a man aged 35-49 years with primary liver carcinoma and hepatitis B virus infection. Input material: peripheral blood. This receptor chain uses TRBV6-5 and TRBJ1-5, with the D gene not clear enough to name. The bases are TGTGCCAGCAGTTACTCGAATGGGAGCAATCAGCCCCAGCATTTT. This is translated as CASSYSNGSNQPQHF.